The sample holds one count of the clone carrying this T cell receptor beta chain. Its antigen is as yet unknown. The entry originates in a study of cytomegalovirus exposure and HLA in healthy donors. Unmatched junction bases numbered 4, after V lost 3 bases and J lost 4 bases. The germline CDR1 and CDR2 sequences are MNHEY and SMNVEV (reference sequence). CDR3 length: 14 residues. Primers for the PCR totalled 60 Vbeta and 13 Jbeta. Using immunoSEQ multiplex PCR, the repertoire was profiled, and TCRdb retains in-frame clones only, with some absent. Of 150,000 to 200,000 clones detected, roughly three quarters appear once; the ten largest clones hold around 4.6%. Study findings and constraints: Relative to equally common others, HLA-associated TCR beta chains showed greater clonal expansion in a later analysis. A later analysis reportedly identified an Asian-associated ancestry cluster as carrying fewer N-insertions than the roughly 720-donor mean. A highly shared variant cluster was judged a likely technical artifact.

This chain uses TRBV27 with TRBJ1-2; 8 nucleotides match TRBD1. The sample was PBMCs. This TCR was sampled from a man younger than 30 in good health and CMV-seropositive. The CDR3 DNA reads as TGTGCCAGCAGTTTTCTCGACAGGGGCTATGGCTACACCTTC. Amino acids: CASSFLDRGYGYTF.